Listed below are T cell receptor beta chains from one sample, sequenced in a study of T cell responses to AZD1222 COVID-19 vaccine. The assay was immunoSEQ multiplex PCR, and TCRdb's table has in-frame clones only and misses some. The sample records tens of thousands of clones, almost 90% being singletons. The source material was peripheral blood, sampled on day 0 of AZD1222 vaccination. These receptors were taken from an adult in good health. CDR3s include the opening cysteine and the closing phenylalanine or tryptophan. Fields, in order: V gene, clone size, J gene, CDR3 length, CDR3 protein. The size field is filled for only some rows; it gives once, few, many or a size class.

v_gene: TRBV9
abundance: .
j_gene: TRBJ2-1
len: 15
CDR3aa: CASSVVAGGSNEQFF

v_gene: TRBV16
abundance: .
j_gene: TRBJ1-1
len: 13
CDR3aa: CASATARGSEAFF

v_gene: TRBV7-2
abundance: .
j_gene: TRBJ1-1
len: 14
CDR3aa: CASSLVSRNTEAFF

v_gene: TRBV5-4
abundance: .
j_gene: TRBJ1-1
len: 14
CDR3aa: CASSQGQLNTEAFF

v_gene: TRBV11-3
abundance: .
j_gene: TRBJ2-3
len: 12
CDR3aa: CASSLFSDTQYF

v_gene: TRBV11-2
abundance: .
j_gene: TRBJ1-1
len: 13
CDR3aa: CASSNQGNTEAFF

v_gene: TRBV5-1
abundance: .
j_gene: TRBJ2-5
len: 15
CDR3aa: CASSLSGPQQETQYF

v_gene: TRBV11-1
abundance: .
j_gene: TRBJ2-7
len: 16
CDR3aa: CASSFPGKGRGYEQYF

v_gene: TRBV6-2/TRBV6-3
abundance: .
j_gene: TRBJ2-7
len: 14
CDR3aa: CASSPLAVEDEQYF

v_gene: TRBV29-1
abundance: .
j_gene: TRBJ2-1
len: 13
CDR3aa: CSVQWDRQNEQFF

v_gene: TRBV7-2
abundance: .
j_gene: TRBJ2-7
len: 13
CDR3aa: CASNLGYSYEQYF

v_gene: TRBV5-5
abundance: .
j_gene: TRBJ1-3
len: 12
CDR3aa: CASSTNGNTIYF

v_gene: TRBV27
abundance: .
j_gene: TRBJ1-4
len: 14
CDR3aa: CASSKQSPNEKLFF

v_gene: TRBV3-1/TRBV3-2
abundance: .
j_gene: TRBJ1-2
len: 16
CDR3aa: CASTQRLGQGGYGYTF

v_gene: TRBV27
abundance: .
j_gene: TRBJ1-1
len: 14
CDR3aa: CASSLLGKNTEAFF

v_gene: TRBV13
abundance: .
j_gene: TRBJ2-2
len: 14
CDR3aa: CASLGQGNTGELFF

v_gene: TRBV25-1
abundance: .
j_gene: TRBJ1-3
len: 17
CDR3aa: CASSEFGRTLSGNTIYF

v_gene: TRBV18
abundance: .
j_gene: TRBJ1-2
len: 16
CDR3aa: CASSPAGHNSAGGYTF

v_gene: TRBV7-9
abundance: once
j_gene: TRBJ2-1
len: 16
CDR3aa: CASSPTTGEDYNEQFF